The 13 T cell receptor beta chains below were found in one sample sequenced in a study of patients and donors after allogeneic stem cell transplantation. TCRdb reanalysed the RT-PCR reads using MiXCR and keeps one entry per CDR3 protein. In the table there are 400,000 to 450,000 distinct CDR3 sequences, 15% to 20% of which are singletons. Sequencing was carried out using blood, either unsorted or a sorted T cell fraction (not recorded which). The origin of the receptors is a human donor who was either an allogeneic HSCT recipient or a stem cell or donor lymphocyte infusion donor (not recorded which). It is not recorded whose cells these are; they may come from a transplant donor.

This chain connects TRBV6-1 to TRBJ1-5; 9 nucleotides align to TRBD1. V lost 6 bases, J lost 6 bases, and 12 bases stayed unmatched. Germline lookup yields CDR1 MNHNS and CDR2 SASEGT. The CDR3 is 16 amino acids. In DNA form, the CDR3 reads TGTGCCAGCAGCCGGGGAGCTACAGGGGGCGGTCAGCCCCAGCATTTT. It specifies CASSRGATGGGQPQHF.

This clonotype was seen more than once but under ten times. The V and J genes are TRBV24-1 and TRBJ2-5; D remains ambiguous. V lost 5 bases and J lost 5, with 23 bases in between. Germline assignment: CDR1 KGHDR and CDR2 SFDVKD. The CDR3 has 17 amino acids. Here the CDR3 reads CATSAPSFGLYGETQYF. The CDR3 region has the DNA TGTGCCACCAGTGCCCCTTCTTTCGGCCTCTACGGGGAGACCCAGTACTTC.

This clonotype has a count of ten or more. The chain uses TRBV4-2 and TRBJ2-7; the D call may be TRBD1 or TRBD2 (5 bases each). Germline CDR1 LGHNA, CDR2 YNFKEQ. This CDR3 contains 13 residues. Trimming stripped 1 base from V and 2 bases from J, with 6 bases between. The CDR3 loop reads CASSQGGTYEQYF. For the CDR3, the DNA is TGTGCCAGCAGCCAAGGGGGGACCTACGAGCAGTACTTC.

This clonotype was seen a handful of times. The chain combines TRBV7-9 with TRBJ2-1, with 12 bases identical to TRBD2. After removal of 7 bases from V and 6 bases from J, the junction contained 10 bases not matched to a gene. The V gene's germline CDR1 is SEHNR and CDR2 FQNEAQ (reference sequence). The CDR3 length is 16 residues. The CDR3: CASIARATSGGNEQFF. CDR3 nucleotide sequence: TGTGCCAGCATTGCCCGGGCGACTAGCGGGGGCAATGAGCAGTTCTTC.

The sample holds many counts of this clonotype. The chain uses TRBV4-1 and TRBJ1-4; D is possibly TRBD1 (6 bases). V dropped 4 bases and J dropped 10 bases, with 28 bases sitting between them. Germline CDR1 and CDR2: MGHRA and YSYEKL. This CDR3 is built from 18 residues. The CDR3 coding sequence is TGCGCCAGCAGCCTCAAGAGTAGGGTCACAGGGAATGGAGGAAAACTGTTTTTT. Protein sequence: CASSLKSRVTGNGGKLFF.

The chain combines TRBV20-1 with TRBJ2-1, with 7 nucleotides matching TRBD1. Germline-derived CDR1 and CDR2 are DFQATT and SNEGSKA (reference sequence). The CDR3 consists of 14 residues. Trimming removed 1 base from V and 7 bases from J; junction bases left unmatched: 7. CDR3 amino acids: CSARAGGQVNEQFF. DNA of the CDR3: TGCAGTGCTAGAGCCGGAGGACAGGTTAATGAGCAGTTCTTC.

The V gene is TRBV7-8, the J gene TRBJ2-1, with D perhaps given as TRBD1 or TRBD2 (5 bases each). This CDR3 comprises 17 residues. Between the trimmed V and J ends, which lost 2 bases and 3 bases, there was a span of 17 bases. Germline CDR1 reads SGHVS; CDR2 reads FQNEAQ. For the CDR3, the DNA is TGTGCCAGCAGCTTAAAACTCAGGGTTGACTACTACAATGAGCAGTTCTTC. It codes for CASSLKLRVDYYNEQFF.

The J gene is TRBJ2-1, the V gene TRBV15; D not resolved. Trimming shortened V by 0 bases and J by 8 bases, and 23 bases separated the two germline ends. The CDR3 has 18 residues. Germline CDR1 is LNHNV and CDR2 is YYDKDF (reference sequence). CDR3: CATSRDYPLGPPSDEQFF. DNA for the CDR3: TGTGCCACCAGCAGAGATTATCCCCTGGGCCCCCCCTCGGATGAGCAGTTCTTC.

This clonotype was counted between two and nine times. This chain uses TRBV6-2 or TRBV6-3 with TRBJ2-5; no definite D call. Trimming stripped 6 bases from V and 5 bases from J, with 7 bases between. In germline, CDR1 is MNHEY, CDR2 SVGEGT. The CDR3 consists of 11 residues. DNA of the CDR3: TGTGCCAGCAGCATTTTTGAGACCCAGTACTTC. It is translated as CASSIFETQYF.

J is TRBJ2-7 and V is TRBV12-3 or TRBV12-4; 12 bases match TRBD2. The CDR3 has 14 amino acids. After removal of 8 bases from V and 4 bases from J, the junction contained 6 bases not matched to a gene. CDR3 loop: CASGRLAGVYEQYF. CDR3 bases: TGTGCCAGCGGTAGACTAGCGGGAGTGTACGAGCAGTACTTC.

V is TRBV5-6 and J is TRBJ2-7; a possible D gene is TRBD1 (5 bases). CDR1 and CDR2 from the germline V gene are SGHDT and YYEEEE. CDR3 length equals 14 residues. The V end was cut by 4 bases, the J end by 1 base, with 12 bases between. The DNA of the CDR3 is TGTGCCAGCAGCCCAGGGCGTAGGTCCTACGAGCAGTACTTC. Its protein product is CASSPGRRSYEQYF.

This clonotype was observed a few times. The chain uses TRBV20-1 and TRBJ1-1; D unresolved. CDR1 and CDR2 (germline): DFQATT, SNEGSKA (reference sequence). The CDR3 runs 12 residues. The ends were cut back, 1 base at V and 6 bases at J, with 9 bases in the middle. This CDR3 is CSARAGNAEAFF. The CDR3 DNA is TGCAGTGCTAGAGCCGGGAATGCTGAAGCTTTCTTT.

The chain employs TRBV20-1 and TRBJ2-3; 11 nucleotides agree with TRBD2. The CDR3 loop spans 16 amino acids. With V trimmed by 0 bases and J by 2 bases, 4 bases remained unmatched. The germline V gene has CDR1 DFQATT and CDR2 SNEGSKA (reference sequence). The CDR3 bases are TGCAGTGCTAGAGATGGACTAGCGGGCGACACAGATACGCAGTATTTT. Translation: CSARDGLAGDTDTQYF.